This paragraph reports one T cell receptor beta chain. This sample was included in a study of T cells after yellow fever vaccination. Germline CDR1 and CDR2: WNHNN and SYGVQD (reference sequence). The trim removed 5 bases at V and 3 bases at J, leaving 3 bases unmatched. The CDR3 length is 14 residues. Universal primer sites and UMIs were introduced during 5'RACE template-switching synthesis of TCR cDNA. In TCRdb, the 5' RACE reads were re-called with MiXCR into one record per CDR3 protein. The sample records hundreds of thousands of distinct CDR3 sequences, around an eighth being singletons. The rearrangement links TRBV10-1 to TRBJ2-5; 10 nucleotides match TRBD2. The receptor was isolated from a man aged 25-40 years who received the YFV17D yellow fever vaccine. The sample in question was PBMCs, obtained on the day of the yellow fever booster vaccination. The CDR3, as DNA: TGCGCCAGCAGTCCTAGCGGGAGTGAAGAGACCCAGTACTTC. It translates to CASSPSGSEETQYF.